This T cell receptor (beta chain) derives from a study of STAT5B mutations in CD4+ large granular lymphocyte leukemia. The V and J ends lost 7 bases and 2 bases respectively, with 11 bases between them. This CDR3 has 13 amino acids. Germline V gene lookup returns CDR1 MRHNA and CDR2 SNTAGT. The protocol was immunoSEQ multiplex PCR, while the TCRdb copy is restricted to in-frame clones and leaves out a portion. Of some 21,000 clones in the sample, 75% to 85% are singletons; the top ten hold 0.42%. This clone occurred a few times. This chain uses TRBV6-4 with TRBJ1-1, with D unclear. This receptor was obtained from a human donor in good health. The source material was CD4+ T cells from blood buffy coats. The CDR3 DNA reads TGTGCCAGCAAAAAGGCAGTCAACACTGAAGCTTTCTTT. This translates into CASKKAVNTEAFF.